The next 16 T cell receptor beta chains were all read from a single sample in a study of human T cells and chemical hapten exposure. TCRdb ran MiXCR on the RACE reads and lists one entry per CDR3 protein. The sample carries approximately 400,000 distinct CDR3 sequences, 4.8% recorded once. The time point is: patch test 1, 2 weeks after DPC sensitization. Treatment described: therapeutic diphenylcyclopropenone sensitization with weekly scalp DPC. This specimen consisted of whole blood, obtained in connection with sensitization to the hapten diphenylcyclopropenone (DPC). The origin of the receptors is a woman in her 50s with alopecia areata. Some clones in this sample may be carry-over from other donors' samples.

There are many counts of this clonotype. V usage is TRBV28 and J usage is TRBJ1-1; D might be TRBD1 (5 bases). The V and J ends lost 2 bases and 8 bases respectively, with 9 bases between them. Germline values: CDR1 MDHEN, CDR2 SYDVKM. The length of the CDR3 is 12 residues. The CDR3 DNA follows: TGTGCCAGCAGTTTAGAAGGGGTGGAAGCTTTCTTT. Translating gives CASSLEGVEAFF.

Only a few counts were recorded for this clonotype. The rearrangement uses TRBV4-3 and TRBJ2-5; 10 nucleotides agree with TRBD2. The CDR3 sequence is 17 residues long. The junction had 10 bases not matched to a gene; V was cut back by 2 bases and J by 4 bases. Germline CDR1 and CDR2: LGHNA and YSLEER. The CDR3 region has the DNA TGCGCCAGCAGCCAACAACCCTTAGCGGGAGGAGGAGAGACCCAGTACTTC. This codes for CASSQQPLAGGGETQYF.

The genes are TRBV13 and TRBJ1-2; 7 bases fit TRBD1. The CDR3 loop spans 16 amino acids. The germline V gene has CDR1 PRHDT and CDR2 FYEKMQ (reference sequence). J lost 4 bases, V lost 4 bases, and 12 bases had no gene match. CDR3 in DNA: TGTGCCAGCAGCTCCCATACAGGGGAGGTGCGCTATGGCTACACCTTC. Its translation: CASSSHTGEVRYGYTF.

This clonotype has a count of ten or more. This rearrangement joins TRBV27 to TRBJ2-7, with 7 bases matching TRBD2. Looked up from germline, CDR1 is MNHEY and CDR2 is SMNVEV (reference sequence). CDR3 length: 14 amino acids. The ends lost 4 bases at V and 3 bases at J; junction bases unmatched: 6. The DNA of the CDR3 is TGTGCCAGCAGTTCTTGGGGAGGGCGCTACGAGCAGTACTTC. It yields the protein CASSSWGGRYEQYF.

V is TRBV2 and J is TRBJ2-3; 11 bases line up with TRBD2. The CDR3 loop spans 18 amino acids. V dropped 4 bases and J dropped 0; count of bases not matched to a gene: 9. Germline V gene sequence: CDR1 SNHLY, CDR2 FYNNEI. The CDR3 DNA sequence: TGTGCCAGCAGTGTATCGCTAGCGGGGGGCACTAGCACAGATACGCAGTATTTT. Translated: CASSVSLAGGTSTDTQYF.

This clonotype came up once. Here the CDR3 reads CSVRGTSGSTDTQYF. The CDR3 bases are TGCAGCGTTCGAGGGACTAGCGGGAGCACAGATACGCAGTATTTT. This chain links TRBV29-1 with TRBJ2-3; 12 nucleotides agree with TRBD2. This CDR3 is 15 amino acids long. Germline values: CDR1 SQVTM, CDR2 ANQGSEA. Germline trimming cut 5 bases from V and 0 bases from J; bases unmatched to any gene: 3.

This clonotype was observed many times. V gene TRBV30 combines with J gene TRBJ1-5, with a tentative D call TRBD1 (5 bases). The CDR3 has 15 residues. The germline gives CDR1 GTSNPN, CDR2 SVGIG (reference sequence). V lost 1 base to trimming and J lost 6 bases, with 16 bases between them. The CDR3 loop is CAWSAAGQGGQPQHF. The CDR3 DNA sequence: TGTGCCTGGAGTGCCGCGGGGCAGGGCGGTCAGCCCCAGCATTTT.

The V and J genes are TRBV5-1 and TRBJ1-4; no definite D call. Per germline, CDR1 SGHRS and CDR2 YFSETQ. The germline V and J ends were trimmed by 4 bases and 8 bases, with 15 bases remaining between them. This CDR3 spans 14 amino acids. The chain's CDR3 is CASSPERGYEKLFF. In nucleotides, the CDR3 is TGCGCCAGCAGCCCCGAGAGAGGGTACGAAAAACTGTTTTTT.

The chain recombines TRBV27 with TRBJ1-4, with D hard to call. This CDR3 comprises 14 residues. CDR1 and CDR2 from the germline V gene are MNHEY and SMNVEV (reference sequence). V shed 0 bases and J shed 3 bases, with 5 bases lying between them. The CDR3 DNA reads as TGTGCCAGCAGTTTATCAGGATCTAATGAAAAACTGTTTTTT. Its protein product is CASSLSGSNEKLFF.

In its sample, this clonotype was seen many times. The J gene is TRBJ2-5, the V gene TRBV5-1, with D possibly TRBD1 on 6 matching bases. The germline CDR1 and CDR2 sequences are SGHRS and YFSETQ. The V end lost 1 base, the J end lost 1 base, and 14 bases lay between the germline ends. The CDR3 runs 16 residues. This chain's CDR3 is CASSLRGSGAQETQYF. As DNA, the CDR3 is TGCGCCAGCAGCTTGCGCGGGTCAGGGGCCCAAGAGACCCAGTACTTC.

This clonotype was recorded many times. This chain links TRBV29-1 with TRBJ1-1; 9 nucleotides align to TRBD1. This CDR3 is 14 amino acids long. The V segment lost 5 bases and the J segment 5 bases; nucleotides outside the gene matches: 9. Germline CDR1 SQVTM, CDR2 ANQGSEA. The CDR3 here is CSVKVQGAGTEAFF. CDR3 sequence (DNA): TGCAGCGTTAAAGTACAGGGGGCGGGGACTGAAGCTTTCTTT.

For this clonotype: This may arise from a read error, as a much more abundant clone is one base away. This sequence joins TRBV2 and TRBJ2-1; 7 bases are a match to TRBD2. CDR3 length equals 15 residues. The V segment lost 2 bases and the J segment 6 bases; nucleotides outside the gene matches: 7. Germline V gives CDR1 SNHLY, CDR2 FYNNEI. In nucleotides, the CDR3 is TGTGCCAGCAGTGAATATGGGGGGGATTTCAATGAGCAGTTCTTC. The encoded protein is CASSEYGGDFNEQFF.

Many counts were recorded for this clonotype. CDR3 in DNA: TGCGCCAGCAGCCAAAGTGGAGGGGCAGCAACTAATGAAAAACTGTTTTTT. Translating gives CASSQSGGAATNEKLFF. The gene calls are TRBV4-3 and TRBJ1-4; D is possibly TRBD1 (5 bases). The CDR3 has 17 residues. Deletions cut 2 bases from V and 0 bases from J, with 13 bases between. The germline CDR1 and CDR2 sequences are LGHNA and YSLEER.

The chain combines TRBV2 with TRBJ1-5, with TRBD1 as a possible D gene (6 bases). The ends were cut back, 4 bases at V and 5 bases at J, with 18 bases in the middle. Germline V gene data show CDR1 as SNHLY and CDR2 as FYNNEI. There are 16 residues in the CDR3. CDR3 loop: CASSVYGLDSYQPQHF. The CDR3 region has the DNA TGTGCCAGCAGTGTCTATGGTCTGGACAGTTATCAGCCCCAGCATTTT.

At least ten counts were recorded for this clonotype. This chain joins TRBV29-1 and TRBJ1-2; D is possibly TRBD1 (6 bases). CDR1 is SQVTM, CDR2 ANQGSEA, per germline. With 5 bases removed from V and 0 bases from J, the gap between germline ends came to 13 bases. The CDR3 covers 14 residues. CDR3 sequence: CSVSTGSANYGYTF. The CDR3 region has the DNA TGCAGCGTTTCAACAGGGAGCGCTAACTATGGCTACACCTTC.

The sample holds many counts of this clonotype. The chain recombines TRBV12-3 or TRBV12-4 with TRBJ2-1; TRBD2 matches 11 bases. This CDR3 region has 16 residues. V shed 4 bases, J shed 3 bases, and the junction held 5 bases outside the gene matches. DNA of the CDR3: TGTGCCAGCAGTTCTAATAGCGGGGGGGGCTACAATGAGCAGTTCTTC. This codes for CASSSNSGGGYNEQFF.